This T cell receptor (beta chain) stems from a study of neurological immune-mediated disorders (dated by TCRdb to the late 2010s). Broadly, across the study: The study compared peripheral blood TCR-beta repertoires of HTLV-I-associated myelopathy (HAM/TSP) patients, multiple sclerosis patients and healthy controls using UMI-based sequencing. The roughly 110 TCR-beta libraries covered PBMC samples along with longitudinal samples, technical triplicates, and paired sorted CD4+ and CD8+ T-cell subsets. The cohort comprised about 68 subjects: roughly 15 HAM/TSP patients, around 34 multiple sclerosis patients and approximately 20 healthy controls.

Summary of the overall study and its limitations: TCR clonal expansion was highest in HAM/TSP patients and lowest in MS patients, with MS patients falling below even healthy controls. Across subjects, expanded clones never shared an identical CDR3 amino acid sequence, which suggests that the TCR-beta repertoires in every group were private.

Healthy controls were blood bank volunteers in Maryland, USA. Unsorted PBMC libraries were generated from 2 million PBMCs stored in RNAlater at -80 °C until RNA extraction. Peripheral blood was subjected to Ficoll-Hypaque density gradient centrifugation to isolate PBMCs, which were then cryopreserved in liquid nitrogen. This clonotype has at least ten counts. This receptor's antigen is unknown. No qualities accompany the bases; no much larger clone lies one base away. cDNA synthesis used template-switch 5'RACE with a primer carrying a 10-nucleotide random unique molecular identifier tagging each TCR transcript. Every sequencing run yielded over 170 million TCR-beta sequences covering 15-18 subjects. The RNeasy kit was used for extraction of total RNA. Using the KAPA Real-time Library Amplification kit, TCR-beta VDJ regions were amplified with primers for the TCR constant region and the 5'RACE anchor. Sample indexes and Illumina adaptors were added in a first PCR, and a second PCR then increased library yield. The roughly 650 bp TCR product was size-selected on a 2% E-gel SizeSelection system after Ampure bead purification. Before pooling, library quality was checked on a Bioanalyzer, concentration was measured with Qubit, and libraries were quantified with the Kapa Library Quantification kit. Libraries were sequenced paired-end 2 x 150 bp on an Illumina HiSeq 2500. To increase sequence diversity, roughly 24-31% phiX was spiked into each library pool. Regarding the original processing steps: The quality-filtered reads were processed with the UMI-based MiGEC pipeline, whose error correction step removed more than 85% of the raw TCR sequences. VDJ genes were aligned to IMGT germline references, and each clonotype was defined by a unique CDR3 amino acid sequence together with V-J genes. Clonal expansion, Shannon diversity and CDR3 relatedness were evaluated with VDJtools (CalcPairwiseDistances, ClusterSamples), while phylogenetic trees were built in CLCbio workbench. A clone was classed as expanded if it had 8 or more unique UMIs, a cutoff based on coefficient-of-variation modelling across technical triplicates. The public sequencing data were trimmed at Q25 with fastp and processed into clonotypes with MiXCR by TCRdb, which kept only in-frame beta chains. Identical CDR3 proteins give one entry, which carries the most common genes and DNA. None of the V and J calls come from the authors' own analysis; TCRdb made them. The sample contains about 79,000 distinct CDR3 sequences, roughly 15% of them found a single time. The leading ten clones occupy under 7% of the sample.

This receptor was taken from a woman aged 50 to 65 in good health. The material sequenced was PBMCs.

The base sequence is TGCAGTGCCCGGGGGACGGCCAAAAACATTCAGTACTTC. Its amino acids are CSARGTAKNIQYF. The V and J genes are TRBV20-1 and TRBJ2-4; matching of 6 bases hints at TRBD2 as the D gene. The CDR3 goes from the cysteine to the phenylalanine over 13 residues. Of all the DNA, just the CDR3 is kept, 39 bases in frame from base 1. The germline V gene (reference sequence) specifies DFQATT as CDR1 and SNEGSKA as CDR2. Trimming at the junction amounts to 6 bases on V and 1 base on J, and the germline ends lie 10 bases apart.